This T cell receptor (beta chain) stems from a study of blood T cell repertoires in COVID-19. At the level of the study: Samples representing acute and convalescent COVID-19 were sourced from the United States, Italy and Spain. PBMCs, B-cell-depleted T cells, or T cells provided the cDNA or gDNA that made up the material.

Germline lookup yields CDR1 GTSNPN and CDR2 SVGIG (reference sequence). V dropped 5 bases and J dropped 2 bases, with 10 bases sitting between them. This CDR3 is built from 12 residues. Original methodology: The authors estimated nucleated cell counts from reference gene primer amplification. The table came from immunoSEQ multiplex PCR; TCRdb's copy has only in-frame clones and leaves some out. The V and J calls and the clone size are those of that table, but D and trimming were determined from the DNA. The data hold 200,000 to 250,000 clones, with roughly 87% observed a single time. The source is a man aged 40-50 years with active or convalescent COVID-19. Source material: peripheral blood. The chain links TRBV30 to TRBJ2-7; no clear D. The CDR3 region has the DNA TGTGCCTGGCAGGCAGAGACCTACGAGCAGTACTTC. Residues: CAWQAETYEQYF.